This TCR beta chain was sequenced during a study of blood T cell repertoires in COVID-19. Study in general: The origin of the acute and convalescent COVID-19 samples was the United States, Italy and Spain. From T cells, B-cell-depleted T cells, or PBMCs came the material, which was cDNA or gDNA.

Germline lookup yields CDR1 MDHEN and CDR2 SYDVKM. V lost 6 bases to trimming and J lost 1 base, with 7 bases between them. The CDR3 is made up of 12 amino acids. Seattle researchers signed up patients amid active infection and tracked them longitudinally. Original analysis: By means of reference gene primer amplification, nucleated cell counts were estimated. Measured with immunoSEQ multiplex PCR; TCRdb has only the in-frame clones, and not every one. From that table come the V and J calls and clone size; the DNA was used to work out D and trimming. Among over 200,000 clones, about 83% were seen once, and the ten largest hold around 1.3%.

This clonotype was sampled from a woman in her twenties or thirties with COVID-19, enrolled during active disease. The sample consisted of peripheral blood. V and J are TRBV28 and TRBJ2-7; possibly TRBD2 for D (5 bases). CDR3 DNA: TGTGCCAGCAGATCGGGATCCTACGAGCAGTACTTC. Protein sequence: CASRSGSYEQYF.